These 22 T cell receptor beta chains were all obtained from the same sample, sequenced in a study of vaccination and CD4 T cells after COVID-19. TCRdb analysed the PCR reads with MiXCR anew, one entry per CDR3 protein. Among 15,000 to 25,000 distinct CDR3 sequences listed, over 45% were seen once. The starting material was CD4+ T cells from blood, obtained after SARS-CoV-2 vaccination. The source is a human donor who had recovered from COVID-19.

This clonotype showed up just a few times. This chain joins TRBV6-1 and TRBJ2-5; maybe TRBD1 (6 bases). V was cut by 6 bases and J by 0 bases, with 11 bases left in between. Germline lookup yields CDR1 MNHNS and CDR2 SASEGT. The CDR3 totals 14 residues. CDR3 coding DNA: TGTGCCAGCAGCGACCAGGGGTACCAAGAGACCCAGTACTTC. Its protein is CASSDQGYQETQYF.

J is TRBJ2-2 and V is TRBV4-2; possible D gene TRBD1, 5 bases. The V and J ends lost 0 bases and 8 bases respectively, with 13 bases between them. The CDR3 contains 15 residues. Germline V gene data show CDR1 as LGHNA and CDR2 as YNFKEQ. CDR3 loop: CASSQEAGQGGELFF. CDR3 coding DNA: TGTGCCAGCAGCCAAGAAGCAGGGCAAGGGGGGGAGCTGTTTTTT.

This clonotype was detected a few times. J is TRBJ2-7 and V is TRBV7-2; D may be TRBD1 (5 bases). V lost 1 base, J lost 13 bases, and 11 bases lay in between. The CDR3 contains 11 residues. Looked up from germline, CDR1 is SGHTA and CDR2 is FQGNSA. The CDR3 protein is CASSLEYDRYF. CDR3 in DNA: TGTGCCAGCAGCTTAGAATACGACAGATACTTC.

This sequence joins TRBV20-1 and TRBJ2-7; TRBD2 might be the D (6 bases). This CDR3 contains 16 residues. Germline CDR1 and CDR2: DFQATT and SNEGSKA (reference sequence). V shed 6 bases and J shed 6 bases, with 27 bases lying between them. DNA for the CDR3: TGCAGTGCCCCCTACGGGGGATCGGGGACCTTCGGCGAGCAGTACTTC. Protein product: CSAPYGGSGTFGEQYF.

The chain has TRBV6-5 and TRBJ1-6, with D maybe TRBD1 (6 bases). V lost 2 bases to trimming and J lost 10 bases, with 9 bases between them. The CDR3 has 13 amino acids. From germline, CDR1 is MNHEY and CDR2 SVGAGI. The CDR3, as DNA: TGTGCCAGCAGTTACGAAACAGGGTCACCCCTCCACTTT. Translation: CASSYETGSPLHF.

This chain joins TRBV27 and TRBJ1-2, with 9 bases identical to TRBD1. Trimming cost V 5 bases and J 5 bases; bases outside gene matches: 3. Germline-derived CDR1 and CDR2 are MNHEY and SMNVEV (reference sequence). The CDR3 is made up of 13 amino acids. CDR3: CASSHRGLYGYTF. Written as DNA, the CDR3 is TGTGCCAGCAGTCACAGGGGGCTTTATGGCTACACCTTC.

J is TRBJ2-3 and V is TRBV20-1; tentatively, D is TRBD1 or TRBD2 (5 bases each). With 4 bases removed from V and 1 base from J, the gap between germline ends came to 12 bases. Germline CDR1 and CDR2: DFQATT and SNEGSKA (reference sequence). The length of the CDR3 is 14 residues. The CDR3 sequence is CSAKPGRGTDTQYF. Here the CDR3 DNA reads TGCAGTGCTAAACCGGGACGGGGCACAGATACGCAGTATTTT.

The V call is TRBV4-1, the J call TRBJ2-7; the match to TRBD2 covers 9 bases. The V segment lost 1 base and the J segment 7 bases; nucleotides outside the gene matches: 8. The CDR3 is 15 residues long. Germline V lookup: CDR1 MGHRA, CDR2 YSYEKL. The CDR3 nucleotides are TGCGCCAGCAGCCAAGGGACTAGCGTCCAGGGGGAGCAGTACTTC. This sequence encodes CASSQGTSVQGEQYF.

Here the CDR3 reads CSAGPGGFYEQYF. The CDR3 DNA sequence: TGCAGTGCTGGTCCGGGAGGTTTCTACGAGCAGTACTTC. The J gene is TRBJ2-7, the V gene TRBV20-1, with 7 nucleotides matching TRBD2. This CDR3 comprises 13 residues. V shed 5 bases and J 3 bases; nucleotides not matched to a gene: 7. Germline CDR1 DFQATT, CDR2 SNEGSKA (reference sequence).

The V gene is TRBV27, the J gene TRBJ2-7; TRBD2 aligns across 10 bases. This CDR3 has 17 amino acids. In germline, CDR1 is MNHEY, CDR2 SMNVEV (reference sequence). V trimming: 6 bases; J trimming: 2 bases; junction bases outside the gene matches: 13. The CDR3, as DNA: TGTGCCAGCAGCAAACTAGCGGGAATAACATTCGCCTACGAGCAGTACTTC. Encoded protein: CASSKLAGITFAYEQYF.

CDR3 bases: TGTGCCAGCAGTTTATTTAGGAGACGCCCAGATACGCAGTATTTT. This translates into CASSLFRRRPDTQYF. The V call is TRBV27, the J call TRBJ2-3; D unresolved. The CDR3 consists of 15 residues. Trimming removed 1 base at V and 4 bases at J, with 12 bases between. In germline, CDR1 is MNHEY, CDR2 SMNVEV (reference sequence).

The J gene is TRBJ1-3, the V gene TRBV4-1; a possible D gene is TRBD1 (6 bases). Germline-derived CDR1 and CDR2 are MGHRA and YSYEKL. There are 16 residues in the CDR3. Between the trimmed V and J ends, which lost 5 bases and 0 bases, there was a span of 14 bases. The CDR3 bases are TGCGCCAGCAGCACACAGGGAACTGACTCTGGAAACACCATATATTTT. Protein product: CASSTQGTDSGNTIYF.

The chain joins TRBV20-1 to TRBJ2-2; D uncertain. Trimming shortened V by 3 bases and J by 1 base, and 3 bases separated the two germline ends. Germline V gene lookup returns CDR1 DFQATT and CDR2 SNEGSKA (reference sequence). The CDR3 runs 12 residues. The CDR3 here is CSARENTGELFF. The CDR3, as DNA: TGCAGTGCTAGGGAGAACACCGGGGAGCTGTTTTTT.

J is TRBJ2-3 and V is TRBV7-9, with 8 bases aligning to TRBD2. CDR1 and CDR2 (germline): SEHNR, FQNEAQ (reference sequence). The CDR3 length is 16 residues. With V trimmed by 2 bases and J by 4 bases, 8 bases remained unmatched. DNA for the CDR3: TGTGCCAGCAGCTTAAAACCCAGCGGGAGTGCAGATACGCAGTATTTT. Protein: CASSLKPSGSADTQYF. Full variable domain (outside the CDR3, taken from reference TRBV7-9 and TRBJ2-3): DTGVSQNPRHKITKRGQNVTFRCDPISEHNRLYWYRQTLGQGPEFLTYFQNEAQLEKSRLLSDRFSAERPKGSFSTLEIQRTEQGDSAMYLCASSLKPSGSADTQYFGPGTRLTVL.

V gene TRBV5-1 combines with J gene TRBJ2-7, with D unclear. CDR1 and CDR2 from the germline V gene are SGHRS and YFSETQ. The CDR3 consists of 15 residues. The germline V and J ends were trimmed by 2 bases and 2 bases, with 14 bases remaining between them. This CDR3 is CASSFGSTGTYEQYF. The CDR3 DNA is TGCGCCAGCAGCTTCGGCAGCACTGGAACCTACGAGCAGTACTTC.

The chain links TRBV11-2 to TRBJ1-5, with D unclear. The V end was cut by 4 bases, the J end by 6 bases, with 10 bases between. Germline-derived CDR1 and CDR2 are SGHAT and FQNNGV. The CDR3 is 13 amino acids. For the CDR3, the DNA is TGTGCCAGCAGCTCTCGGCCGGGTCAGCCCCAGCATTTT. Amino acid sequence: CASSSRPGQPQHF.

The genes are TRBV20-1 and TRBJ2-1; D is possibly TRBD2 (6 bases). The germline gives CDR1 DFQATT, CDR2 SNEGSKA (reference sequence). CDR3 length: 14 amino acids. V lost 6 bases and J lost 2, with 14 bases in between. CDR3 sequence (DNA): TGCAGTGCCATCCGGGACTTCACCTACAATGAGCAGTTCTTC. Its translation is CSAIRDFTYNEQFF.

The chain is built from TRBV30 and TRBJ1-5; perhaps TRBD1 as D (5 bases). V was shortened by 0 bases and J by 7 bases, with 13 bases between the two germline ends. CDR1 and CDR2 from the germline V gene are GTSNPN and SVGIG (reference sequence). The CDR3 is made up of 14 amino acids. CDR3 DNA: TGTGCCTGGAGTGTAGGGGCAGGGCGGCAGCCCCAGCATTTT. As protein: CAWSVGAGRQPQHF.

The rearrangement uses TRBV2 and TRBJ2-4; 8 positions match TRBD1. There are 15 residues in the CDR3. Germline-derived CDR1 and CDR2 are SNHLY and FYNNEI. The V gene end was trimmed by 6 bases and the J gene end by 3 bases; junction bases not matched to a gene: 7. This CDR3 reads CASRQTGVLKNIQYF. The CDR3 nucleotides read TGTGCCAGCAGGCAGACAGGGGTACTCAAAAACATTCAGTACTTC.

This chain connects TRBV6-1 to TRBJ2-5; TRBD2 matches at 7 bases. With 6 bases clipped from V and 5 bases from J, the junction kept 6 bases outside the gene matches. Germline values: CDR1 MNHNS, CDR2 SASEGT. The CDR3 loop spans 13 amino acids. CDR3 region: CASRTSRWETQYF. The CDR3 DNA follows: TGTGCCAGCAGGACTAGCAGGTGGGAGACCCAGTACTTC.

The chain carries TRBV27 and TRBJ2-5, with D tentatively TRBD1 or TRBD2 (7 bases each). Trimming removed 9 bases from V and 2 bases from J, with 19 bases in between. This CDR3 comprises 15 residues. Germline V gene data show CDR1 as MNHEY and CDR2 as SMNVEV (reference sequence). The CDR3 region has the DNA TGTGCCAGGAATGAGACAGGGACTACTCAAGAGACCCAGTACTTC. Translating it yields CARNETGTTQETQYF.

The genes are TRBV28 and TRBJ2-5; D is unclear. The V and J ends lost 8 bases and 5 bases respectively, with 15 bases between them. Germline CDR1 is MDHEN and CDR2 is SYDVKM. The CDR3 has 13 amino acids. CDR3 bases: TGTGCCAGCGAACAAGGAGCTGTGGAGACCCAGTACTTC. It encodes CASEQGAVETQYF.